One sample yielded the 11 T cell receptor beta chains listed below, sequenced in a study of glioma-infiltrating T cells after dendritic cell vaccination (dated by TCRdb to 2016 to 2017). Libraries were constructed by the immunoSEQ multiplex PCR assay. TCRdb stores this immuneACCESS table with in-frame sequences only. Part of the clones is absent; in the studies checked, under half of the shortfall reflects unresolved V genes, and no reason is known for the rest. This sample holds about 95,000 clones; about 83% were observed only once. Jointly, the top ten make up less than 3% of the sample. This specimen was blood, taken before dendritic cell vaccination. Receptors originate from a human donor with glioblastoma.

The J gene is TRBJ2-2, the V gene TRBV27, with 11 bases aligning to TRBD2. V gave up 3 bases and J gave up 0 bases; unmatched junction bases: 3. CDR1 is MNHEY, CDR2 SMNVEV, per germline (reference sequence). The CDR3 is 17 amino acids. The CDR3 loop reads CASSFTGLAANTGELFF. The CDR3 DNA is TGTGCCAGCAGTTTTACGGGACTAGCGGCGAACACCGGGGAGCTGTTTTTT.

V gene TRBV7-2 combines with J gene TRBJ2-7; 10 bases match TRBD1. J gave up 3 bases and V 5 bases, and 7 bases lay outside the gene matches. CDR3 length: 15 amino acids. Germline CDR1 and CDR2: SGHTA and FQGNSA. CDR3 residues: CASSLGGTGDYEQYF. The CDR3 coding sequence is TGTGCCAGCAGCCTAGGGGGGACAGGGGACTACGAGCAGTACTTC.

V gene TRBV28 combines with J gene TRBJ2-1; 7 bases agree with TRBD1. Losses at the gene ends were 7 bases for V and 6 bases for J; bases not matched to a gene: 21. Germline V lookup: CDR1 MDHEN, CDR2 SYDVKM. The CDR3 contains 18 residues. The CDR3, as DNA: TGTGCCAGCACCTCCGGTGGGCAGGGGGTGGGGCAGGTCAATGAGCAGTTCTTC. It specifies CASTSGGQGVGQVNEQFF.

This clone was picked up one time. V is TRBV11-3 and J is TRBJ2-2; D unresolved. This CDR3 is 14 amino acids long. V was cut by 4 bases and J by 5 bases, with 11 bases left in between. The germline gives CDR1 SGHNT, CDR2 YENEEA. CDR3 bases: TGTGCCAGCAGCTCCGATCCAGGTACCGGGGAGCTGTTTTTT. This codes for CASSSDPGTGELFF. Full variable domain (rest looked up from reference TRBV11-3 and TRBJ2-2): EAGVVQSPRYKIIEKKQPVAFWCNPISGHNTLYWYLQNLGQGPELLIRYENEEAVDDSQLPKDRFSAERLKGVDSTLKIQPAELGDSAVYLCASSSDPGTGELFFGEGSRLTVL.

V and J are TRBV2 and TRBJ1-1, with 10 bases fitting TRBD1. Germline V gives CDR1 SNHLY, CDR2 FYNNEI. V shed 5 bases and J 7 bases; nucleotides not matched to a gene: 4. CDR3 length equals 13 residues. The CDR3 loop reads CASSLRDRGEAFF. The CDR3 DNA reads as TGTGCCAGCAGTCTCCGGGACAGGGGTGAAGCTTTCTTT.

The chain employs TRBV29-1 and TRBJ1-4; D is perhaps TRBD1 (5 bases). This CDR3 contains 14 residues. V lost 6 bases to trimming and J lost 4 bases, with 15 bases between them. CDR1 is SQVTM and CDR2 is ANQGSEA in the germline V gene. CDR3 region: CSVQLTASNEKLFF. In DNA form, the CDR3 reads TGCAGCGTGCAATTGACAGCAAGTAATGAAAAACTGTTTTTT.

The V gene is TRBV6-5, the J gene TRBJ2-7; 7 nucleotides align to TRBD1. The CDR3 has 13 residues. V gave up 4 bases and J gave up 2 bases; unmatched junction bases: 2. Germline-derived CDR1 and CDR2 are MNHEY and SVGAGI. CDR3 sequence: CASSWDSTYEQYF. DNA of the CDR3: TGTGCCAGCAGTTGGGACAGCACCTACGAGCAGTACTTC.

This clone was seen more than once but under ten times. J is TRBJ2-1 and V is TRBV27; D might be TRBD2 (6 bases). CDR1 and CDR2 from the germline V gene are MNHEY and SMNVEV (reference sequence). Trimming removed 3 bases from V and 6 bases from J, with 12 bases in between. The CDR3 length is 14 residues. The DNA of the CDR3 is TGTGCCAGCAGTTTCCTCGGGACTTCCAATGAGCAGTTCTTC. Translation gives CASSFLGTSNEQFF.

The chain is built from TRBV7-9 and TRBJ1-2, with 7 bases lining up with TRBD1. The CDR3 is 15 amino acids. The V gene's germline CDR1 is SEHNR and CDR2 FQNEAQ (reference sequence). Losses at the gene ends were 8 bases for V and 4 bases for J; bases not matched to a gene: 13. The CDR3 region has the DNA TGTGCCAGCCGTCCGTCCGGGACAGACTCCTATGGCTACACCTTC. The encoded protein is CASRPSGTDSYGYTF.

Only a few counts were recorded for this clone. The chain links TRBV2 to TRBJ1-2, with TRBD1 as a possible D gene (5 bases). From germline, CDR1 is SNHLY and CDR2 FYNNEI. Trimming took off 4 bases at V and 5 bases at J, with 11 bases between the two ends. CDR3 length: 13 residues. Written as DNA, the CDR3 is TGTGCCAGCAGTGTCGAAGGGGTGTATGGCTACACCTTC. This translates into CASSVEGVYGYTF.

This chain joins TRBV9 and TRBJ1-1, with D possibly being TRBD1 (5 bases). Looked up from germline, CDR1 is SGDLS and CDR2 is YYNGEE. Trimming left V 0 bases short and J 5 bases short, with 14 bases between. The CDR3 spans 15 residues. CDR3 loop: CASSVDLGRGTEAFF. Written as DNA, the CDR3 is TGTGCCAGCAGCGTAGATTTGGGCCGGGGGACTGAAGCTTTCTTT.